This TCR beta chain stems from a study of tumor and adjacent non-tumor tissue in lung cancer. Study-level background: Patients comprised 12 adenocarcinoma, a couple of squamous cell carcinoma and 1 small cell lung cancer. Study-wide findings and caveats: In normal lung, the top 100 clones were significantly more dominant than in tumor. Tumor TCR diversity, when higher, was linked to shorter survival.

The template was RNA from unsorted bulk tissue. For this clonotype: What it binds is unknown. The CDR3 does not end in the conserved phenylalanine or tryptophan, so this is likely a read error.

Three rounds of nested PCR, following a modified ARM-PCR protocol, produced the TCRbeta library. TCRdb reanalysed the multiplex PCR reads using MiXCR and keeps one entry per CDR3 protein. The data contain over 85,000 distinct CDR3 sequences, 84% of them singletons. CDR1 and CDR2 (germline): MNHEY, SVGEGT. The CDR3 sequence is 16 residues long. The receptor was derived from a man between 70 and 80 years old with non-small cell lung cancer. The sequencing input was lung tumor tissue. The rearrangement links TRBV6-2 or TRBV6-3 to TRBJ2-2; no clear D gene. Here the CDR3 DNA reads TGTGCCAGCAGTTCCTCAGACGGCCAAGACACCCGGGAGCTGTTTTAT. Its protein product is CASSSSDGQDTRELFY.